This TCR beta chain was obtained from a study of blood T cell repertoires in COVID-19 (dated by TCRdb to 2020 to 2022). For the study in its entirety: The collaborator samples originated in the United States, Italy and Spain and spanned the acute and convalescent phases of COVID-19. A de-identified subject ID, COVID-19 status, age in years and sex were almost always included in the sample metadata. Subjects who had been exposed to COVID-19, were actively infected with it, or had recovered from it provided the deeply sampled blood TCRbeta repertoires that made up the dataset. The material from the prospective study consisted of cDNA or gDNA derived from T cells, B-cell-depleted T cells, or PBMCs. The repertoires were made available in a free public database intended to serve as a resource for research on the immune response to SARS-CoV-2. Where available, HLA class I and class II types were taken from metadata supplied by the sample provider and were not determined by assay-based typing. The samples were drawn from the first 160 participants of the ongoing ImmuneRACE study and from over 950 subjects provided by 6 global collaborators. Broader findings and caveats from the paper: How much clinical and demographic metadata was included differed by source and by participant, and the metadata was provided uncurated.

V and J lose 5 bases and 2 bases, and a span of 10 bases separates them. The germline V gene encodes CDR1 MGHRA and CDR2 YSYEKL. The CDR3 runs 14 residues from the cysteine to the phenylalanine. This entry keeps only the CDR3 DNA: 42 bases, framed from base 1. The collaborating institutions used their own protocols to collect whole blood in K2EDTA tubes. For TCRbeta analysis, collaborator samples were shipped as frozen whole blood, as isolated PBMCs, or as DNA extracted from either sample type. With respect to this clone: Its specific antigen is unknown. Base qualities were left out, and no much larger clone turns up one base away.

TCRbeta CDR3 regions were amplified from genomic DNA by means of the immunoSEQ Assay, a bias-controlled multiplex PCR. The authors processed their data as follows. The number of nucleated cells in each sample was estimated from the amplification of reference gene primers within the assay. To quantify the absolute abundance of each unique TCRbeta CDR3 rearrangement, sequence reads were collapsed and filtered. Productive Simpson clonality was computed per sample as the square root of Simpson's diversity index over productive rearrangements. TCRdb carries this immuneACCESS record with in-frame sequences only. Its versions omit some clonotypes, under half of them owing to an unresolved V gene in the studies checked, with the rest unexplained. Clone size and the V and J calls come from that table; the DNA yielded D and trimming. A total of 15,000 to 20,000 clones appear in this sample, about 91% of them only once. The ten biggest clones cover around 12% of the sample.

Sequencing was carried out using peripheral blood. The TCR originated in a human donor in a cohort sampled during active COVID-19. The chain is encoded by TRBV4-1 joined to TRBJ1-3; confidence is insufficient to name the D gene. The nucleotides read TGCGCCAGCAGCGGTCACGGAGCTGGAAACACCATATATTTT. Translated, this is CASSGHGAGNTIYF.